The 26 T cell receptor beta chains in this list originate from one sample, sequenced in a study of lymphopenia after photon versus proton radiotherapy. TCRdb's table, derived via immunoSEQ multiplex PCR, lists solely in-frame clones and lacks some. This sample has about 26,000 clones; roughly 90% occur once, and the top ten carry around 0.82%. The sample here was peripheral blood, taken from a patient treated with photon-based radiotherapy. The receptor source for this set is a woman in her 50s with cholangiocarcinoma.

This chain links TRBV19 with TRBJ2-1, with 11 bases aligning to TRBD2. Germline trimming cut 1 base from V and 0 bases from J; bases unmatched to any gene: 11. The germline V gene encodes CDR1 LNHDA and CDR2 SQIVND (reference sequence). The length of the CDR3 is 20 residues. CDR3 bases: TGTGCCAGTAGTATAGTAGTCCTAGCGGGGGGCAGGAGCTCCTACAATGAGCAGTTCTTC. Translated, it gives CASSIVVLAGGRSSYNEQFF.

V is TRBV2 and J is TRBJ2-5, with TRBD1 matching 9 bases. Germline V CDR1 and CDR2: SNHLY, FYNNEI. J gave up 3 bases and V 5 bases, and 1 base lay outside the gene matches. The CDR3 covers 13 residues. CDR3 nucleotide sequence: TGTGCCAGCAGTAGGGACAGGGAAGAGACCCAGTACTTC. This sequence encodes CASSRDREETQYF.

V is TRBV7-2 and J is TRBJ2-3; D might be TRBD1 or TRBD2, each matching 5 bases. Germline lookup yields CDR1 SGHTA and CDR2 FQGNSA. CDR3 length: 15 residues. V was shortened by 0 bases and J by 5 bases, with 12 bases between the two germline ends. The CDR3 here is CASSLAPGAQDTQYF. In DNA form, the CDR3 reads TGTGCCAGCAGCTTAGCTCCCGGGGCCCAAGATACGCAGTATTTT. The full variable domain, completed using reference TRBV7-2 and TRBJ2-3, is GAGVSQSPSNKVTEKGKDVELRCDPISGHTALYWYRQSLGQGLEFLIYFQGNSAPDKSGLPSDRFSAERTGGSVSTLTIQRTQQEDSAVYLCASSLAPGAQDTQYFGPGTRLTVL.

The chain employs TRBV18 and TRBJ2-3; no clear D gene. Germline lookup yields CDR1 KGHSH and CDR2 LQKENI. V was cut by 2 bases and J by 2 bases, with 11 bases left in between. This CDR3 contains 15 residues. The CDR3 sequence: CASSPFNQNTDTQYF. The CDR3 DNA reads as TGTGCCAGCTCACCATTTAACCAGAACACAGATACGCAGTATTTT.

The V call is TRBV18, the J call TRBJ1-1; TRBD1 agrees at 9 bases. Germline CDR1 is KGHSH and CDR2 is LQKENI. The CDR3 extends over 16 amino acids. With V trimmed by 4 bases and J by 4 bases, 10 bases remained unmatched. In DNA, the CDR3 is TGTGCCAGCTCACTTGATTGGGACAGGGTATCCACTGAAGCTTTCTTT. This encodes CASSLDWDRVSTEAFF.

This chain connects TRBV30 to TRBJ2-3, with D hard to call. V gave up 2 bases and J gave up 6 bases, with 6 bases separating them. The CDR3 runs to 11 residues. Per germline, CDR1 GTSNPN and CDR2 SVGIG (reference sequence). The CDR3 DNA is TGTGCCTGGAGTATCGGGGATACGCAGTATTTT. The encoded protein is CAWSIGDTQYF.

The CDR3 region is CASRAGGVRQETQYF. The CDR3 nucleotides read TGTGCCAGCAGGGCCGGAGGGGTTCGCCAAGAGACCCAGTACTTC. This chain links TRBV2 with TRBJ2-5; maybe TRBD2 (6 bases). The length of the CDR3 is 15 residues. Trimming stripped 6 bases from V and 1 base from J, with 15 bases between. Looked up from germline, CDR1 is SNHLY and CDR2 is FYNNEI. The whole variable domain, remainder taken from reference TRBV2 and TRBJ2-5, is EPEVTQTPSHQVTQMGQEVILRCVPISNHLYFYWYRQILGQKVEFLVSFYNNEISEKSEIFDDQFSVERPDGSNFTLKIRSTKLEDSAMYFCASRAGGVRQETQYFGPGTRLLVL.

This chain uses TRBV5-4 with TRBJ2-2; the D gene is possibly TRBD2 (5 bases). Germline V lookup: CDR1 SGHNT, CDR2 YYREEE (reference sequence). The CDR3 totals 16 residues. V lost 0 bases and J lost 2, with 11 bases in between. CDR3 sequence reads: CASSLGGRGNTGELFF. In DNA form, the CDR3 reads TGTGCCAGCAGCTTGGGTGGCCGGGGAAACACCGGGGAGCTGTTTTTT.

The chain carries TRBV9 and TRBJ1-6; D might be TRBD1 (6 bases). Germline CDR1 is SGDLS and CDR2 is YYNGEE. The CDR3 sequence is 14 residues long. The V and J ends lost 4 bases and 11 bases respectively, with 16 bases between them. The CDR3 nucleotides are TGTGCCAGCAGCAAGGATAACAGGGAGGCACCCCTCCACTTT. Translating it yields CASSKDNREAPLHF.

The V and J genes are TRBV5-1 and TRBJ1-4; D remains unclear. In germline, CDR1 is SGHRS, CDR2 YFSETQ. This CDR3 region has 17 residues. V dropped 5 bases and J dropped 0 bases, with 17 bases sitting between them. The CDR3 spells CASSHIEEGSTNEKLFF. DNA of the CDR3: TGCGCCAGCAGTCACATTGAAGAGGGATCAACTAATGAAAAACTGTTTTTT.

The V call is TRBV27, the J call TRBJ1-2; D uncertain. Trimming pared 6 bases from V and 8 bases from J, leaving 22 bases between. Germline lookup yields CDR1 MNHEY and CDR2 SMNVEV (reference sequence). The CDR3 is 15 residues long. CDR3: CASSLMAYPTAGYTF. Written as DNA, the CDR3 is TGTGCCAGCAGCCTTATGGCCTATCCCACCGCCGGCTACACCTTC.

The chain carries TRBV19 and TRBJ2-3; D remains ambiguous. The CDR3 length is 16 residues. Trimming shortened V by 0 bases and J by 0 bases, and 10 bases separated the two germline ends. Per the germline V gene, CDR1 is LNHDA and CDR2 is SQIVND (reference sequence). The CDR3 is CASSIEGSFSTDTQYF. The CDR3 DNA reads TGTGCCAGTAGTATAGAGGGCAGCTTTAGCACAGATACGCAGTATTTT. The whole variable domain, remainder taken from reference TRBV19 and TRBJ2-3, is DGGITQSPKYLFRKEGQNVTLSCEQNLNHDAMYWYRQDPGQGLRLIYYSQIVNDFQKGDIAEGYSVSREKKESFPLTVTSAQKNPTAFYLCASSIEGSFSTDTQYFGPGTRLTVL.

The genes are TRBV9 and TRBJ2-2; D call uncertain. CDR1 SGDLS and CDR2 YYNGEE come from the germline V gene. Deletions cut 5 bases from V and 3 bases from J, with 8 bases between. The CDR3 is 13 amino acids. The CDR3 sequence is CASSQTDTGELFF. The CDR3 DNA is TGTGCCAGCAGTCAGACTGACACCGGGGAGCTGTTTTTT.

The V call is TRBV6-1, the J call TRBJ1-1; D gene unclear. The CDR3 totals 13 residues. Trimming stripped 2 bases from V and 1 base from J, with 5 bases between. CDR1 and CDR2 (germline): MNHNS, SASEGT. CDR3 in DNA: TGTGCCAGCAGTGAACGGTCGAACACTGAAGCTTTCTTT. Amino acids: CASSERSNTEAFF.

The chain recombines TRBV6-1 with TRBJ1-1; D possibly corresponds to TRBD1 (6 bases). The CDR3 spans 13 residues. Trimming pared 6 bases from V and 8 bases from J, leaving 16 bases between. Per germline, CDR1 MNHNS and CDR2 SASEGT. In DNA form, the CDR3 reads TGTGCCAGCAGGGGGGGGACACCTCAGGAAGCTTTCTTT. It is translated as CASRGGTPQEAFF.

This chain connects TRBV4-3 to TRBJ2-1; D not resolved. CDR1 is LGHNA and CDR2 is YSLEER in the germline V gene. V lost 1 base, J lost 2 bases, and 3 bases lay in between. The CDR3 runs 13 residues. As DNA, the CDR3 is TGCGCCAGCAGCCAAGGTGCCTACAATGAGCAGTTCTTC. This gives the protein CASSQGAYNEQFF.

In nucleotides, the CDR3 is TGTGCCAGCACGGGACAGGTCCTCTCTGGGGCCAACGTCCTGACTTTC. Its translation is CASTGQVLSGANVLTF. The rearrangement joins TRBV19 to TRBJ2-6; TRBD1 matches 8 bases. J was trimmed by 0 bases and V by 9 bases; bases with no gene match: 7. The germline V gene has CDR1 LNHDA and CDR2 SQIVND (reference sequence). This CDR3 has 16 amino acids.

The table lists this clone with a count of one. This sequence joins TRBV18 and TRBJ1-1; TRBD1 agrees at 8 bases. The length of the CDR3 is 14 residues. J gave up 6 bases and V 3 bases, and 6 bases lay outside the gene matches. Germline CDR1 is KGHSH and CDR2 is LQKENI. Here the CDR3 DNA reads TGTGCCAGCTCACCTGCGCAGGGGGCCTCTGAAGCTTTCTTT. It translates to CASSPAQGASEAFF.

The rearrangement joins TRBV4-1 to TRBJ1-1, with D possibly matching TRBD1 (6 bases). CDR3 size: 17 residues. Germline loops: CDR1 MGHRA, CDR2 YSYEKL. V was shortened by 4 bases and J by 0 bases, with 18 bases between the two germline ends. CDR3 in DNA: TGCGCCAGCAGCCCCCGGGGGCTGAACCCCATGAACACTGAAGCTTTCTTT. Translated: CASSPRGLNPMNTEAFF.

The chain joins TRBV6-1 to TRBJ2-3; tentative D call: TRBD2 (5 bases). Germline V gene lookup returns CDR1 MNHNS and CDR2 SASEGT. CDR3 length: 14 residues. Deletions cut 10 bases from V and 2 bases from J, with 16 bases between. CDR3 DNA: TGTGCCACCAGAGAGGACGGGGACACAGATACGCAGTATTTT. Its protein product is CATREDGDTDTQYF.

This chain's CDR3 is CSVEGRGGRDTQYF. The CDR3 bases are TGCAGCGTTGAAGGACGGGGGGGCCGCGATACGCAGTATTTT. V is TRBV29-1 and J is TRBJ2-3, with TRBD2 identical over 8 bases. The CDR3 runs to 14 residues. Germline trimming cut 1 base from V and 6 bases from J; bases unmatched to any gene: 6. Germline CDR1 is SQVTM and CDR2 is ANQGSEA.

This chain links TRBV6-5 with TRBJ1-1, with 8 bases fitting TRBD1. CDR1 is MNHEY and CDR2 is SVGAGI in the germline V gene. After removal of 6 bases from V and 4 bases from J, the junction contained 7 bases not matched to a gene. This CDR3 has 14 amino acids. The CDR3 here is CASRYETGATEAFF. Here the CDR3 DNA reads TGTGCCAGCAGGTATGAGACAGGGGCCACTGAAGCTTTCTTT.

The chain couples TRBV7-2 to TRBJ2-1; D might be TRBD1 or TRBD2, each matching 5 bases. Germline CDR1 SGHTA, CDR2 FQGNSA. CDR3 length: 14 amino acids. The germline V and J ends were trimmed by 5 bases and 3 bases, with 11 bases remaining between them. CDR3 coding DNA: TGTGCCAGCAGCCCGCGAGGGGACTACAATGAGCAGTTCTTC. Protein sequence: CASSPRGDYNEQFF.

The chain recombines TRBV7-2 with TRBJ2-3, with D perhaps given as TRBD1 or TRBD2 (6 bases each). CDR3 length equals 14 residues. The ends were cut back, 3 bases at V and 5 bases at J, with 12 bases in the middle. Germline V gene sequence: CDR1 SGHTA, CDR2 FQGNSA. CDR3 sequence (DNA): TGTGCCAGCAGCTTGGAGGGGGGCGGAGATACGCAGTATTTT. Protein product: CASSLEGGGDTQYF. The full variable domain, with the rest looked up from reference TRBV7-2 and TRBJ2-3, is GAGVSQSPSNKVTEKGKDVELRCDPISGHTALYWYRQSLGQGLEFLIYFQGNSAPDKSGLPSDRFSAERTGGSVSTLTIQRTQQEDSAVYLCASSLEGGGDTQYFGPGTRLTVL.

V usage is TRBV11-2 and J usage is TRBJ2-3; maybe TRBD2 (5 bases). Trimming removed 0 bases at V and 1 base at J, with 11 bases between. This CDR3 has 16 residues. From germline, CDR1 is SGHAT and CDR2 FQNNGV. CDR3 in amino acids: CASSLEPSIGTDTQYF. In DNA form, the CDR3 reads TGTGCCAGCAGCTTAGAGCCTAGCATTGGCACAGATACGCAGTATTTT.

About this clone itself: At one of its ends the junction is not consistent with the germline gene, which may arise from a read error. The genes are TRBV7-9 and TRBJ1-4; weak D call: TRBD1 (5 bases). The CDR3 loop spans 14 amino acids. Germline lookup yields CDR1 SEHNR and CDR2 FQNEAQ (reference sequence). CDR3 DNA: TGCGCCAGCAGCCCTCAGTCAGGGCTGGAAAAACTGTTTTTT. This codes for CASSPQSGLEKLFF. The entire variable domain, with the rest obtained from reference TRBV7-9 and TRBJ1-4, is as follows: DTGVSQNPRHKITKRGQNVTFRCDPISEHNRLYWYRQTLGQGPEFLTYFQNEAQLEKSRLLSDRFSAERPKGSFSTLEIQRTEQGDSAMYLCASSPQSGLEKLFFGSGTQLSVL.